This T cell receptor beta chain derives from a study of CD8+ T cells in alopecia areata. Extracted RNA was reverse transcribed, and the resulting cDNA served as sequencing template. The assay was immunoSEQ multiplex PCR, and TCRdb's table has in-frame clones only and misses some. The repertoire holds some 170,000 clones, with about 48% as singletons. Overall study results and limits: Scalp clonality decreased significantly with tofacitinib, and so did expanded CD8+ clones among the top 100. TCRs were shared less clearly across patients than in mice, possibly for HLA-related reasons.

Stated treatment: oral pan-JAK inhibitor, 5-10 mg twice daily. The CDR3 totals 14 residues. With 1 base removed from V and 5 bases from J, the gap between germline ends came to 13 bases. Germline loops: CDR1 SGDLS, CDR2 YYNGEE. On this clone itself: What it binds is not known.

The material sequenced was CD8+ T cells sorted from blood, taken at week 24, from a patient treated with tofacitinib. V usage is TRBV9 and J usage is TRBJ2-7; possibly TRBD1 for D (7 bases). The TCR comes from a human donor with alopecia areata. The CDR3 spells CASSVRGRGDEQYF. CDR3 DNA sequence: TGTGCCAGCAGCGTAAGGGGGCGCGGGGACGAGCAGTACTTC.